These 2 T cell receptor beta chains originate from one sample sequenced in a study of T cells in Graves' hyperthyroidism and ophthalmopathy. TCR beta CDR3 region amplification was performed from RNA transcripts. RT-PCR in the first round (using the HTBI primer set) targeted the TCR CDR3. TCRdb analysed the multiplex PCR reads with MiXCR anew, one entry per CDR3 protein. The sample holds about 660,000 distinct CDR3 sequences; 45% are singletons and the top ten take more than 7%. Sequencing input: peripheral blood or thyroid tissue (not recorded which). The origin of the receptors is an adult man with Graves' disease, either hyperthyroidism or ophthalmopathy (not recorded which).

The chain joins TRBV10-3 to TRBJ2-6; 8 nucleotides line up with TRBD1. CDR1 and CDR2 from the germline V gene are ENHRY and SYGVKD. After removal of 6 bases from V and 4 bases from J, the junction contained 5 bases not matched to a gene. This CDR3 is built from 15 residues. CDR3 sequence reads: CAIRAGGSGANVLTF. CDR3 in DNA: TGTGCCATCAGGGCAGGGGGCTCCGGGGCCAACGTCCTGACTTTC.

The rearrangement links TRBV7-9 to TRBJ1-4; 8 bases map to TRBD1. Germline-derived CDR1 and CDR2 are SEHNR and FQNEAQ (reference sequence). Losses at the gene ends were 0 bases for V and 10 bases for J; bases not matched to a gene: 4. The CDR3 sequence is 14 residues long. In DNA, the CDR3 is TGTGCCAGCAGCTTAGCGGGGACAGGTGGAAAACTGTTTTTT. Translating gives CASSLAGTGGKLFF.